This T cell receptor (beta chain) was sequenced in a study of cytomegalovirus exposure and HLA in healthy donors. Study-wide context: The Caucasian-associated ancestry cluster contained 81% of the 398 genotyped donors.

As to this clone: Its target is unknown.

General study findings and limits: TRBV6-2, TRBV6-3 and some other V segments were unresolvable in 87-base-pair reads.

V lost 5 bases and J 9 bases, leaving 17 bases between the germline ends. Germline V lookup: CDR1 SGHTA, CDR2 FQGNSA. The CDR3 contains 14 residues. The PCR had 60 Vbeta and 13 Jbeta primers. TCRdb's table, derived via immunoSEQ multiplex PCR, lists solely in-frame clones and lacks some. Seen here are roughly 100,000 clones, over 75% observed once, and the top ten hold approximately 8.6%. Sequencing used PBMCs. This sequence was found in a woman in her forties in good health and CMV-seropositive. This rearrangement joins TRBV7-2 to TRBJ2-1; TRBD2 might be the D (5 bases). The CDR3 DNA reads TGTGCCAGCAGCGCACTTACTAGTTCGCGTGAGCAGTTCTTC. The encoded protein is CASSALTSSREQFF.